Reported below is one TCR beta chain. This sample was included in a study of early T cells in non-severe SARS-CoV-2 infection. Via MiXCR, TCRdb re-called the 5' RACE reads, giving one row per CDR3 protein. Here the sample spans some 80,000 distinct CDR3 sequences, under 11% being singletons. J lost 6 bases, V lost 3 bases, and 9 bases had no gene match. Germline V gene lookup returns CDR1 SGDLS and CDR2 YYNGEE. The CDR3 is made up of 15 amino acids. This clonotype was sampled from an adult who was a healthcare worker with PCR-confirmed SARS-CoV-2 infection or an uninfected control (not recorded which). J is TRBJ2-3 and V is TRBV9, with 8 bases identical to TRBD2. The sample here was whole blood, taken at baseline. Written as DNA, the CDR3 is TGTGCCAGCAGCGCCCGGACTAGCCTGTGGGATACGCAGTATTTT. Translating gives CASSARTSLWDTQYF.